A selection of T cell receptor beta chains follows, all from one sample in a study of T cells in Graves' hyperthyroidism and ophthalmopathy. TCRdb used MiXCR to reprocess the multiplex PCR reads, holding one entry per CDR3 protein. In the table there are 300,000 to 500,000 distinct CDR3 sequences, roughly 13% of which are singletons. The sample consisted of blood. The source of these receptors is a man between 50 and 59 years old with Graves' ophthalmopathy. CDR3s include the opening cysteine and the closing phenylalanine or tryptophan. The D gene is left open where the match is weak. Where a row states a size, it is once, few, many or the class of an expanded clone; other rows omit it.

>NA|many|TRBV11-3|TRBJ2-1
CASSPTDMSYNEQFF
TGTGCCAGCAGCCCCACGGATATGTCCTACAATGAGCAGTTCTTC
>NA|many|TRBV6-1|TRBJ1-5
CASRRDSNQPQHF
TGTGCCAGCCGTCGGGATAGCAATCAGCCCCAGCATTTT
>NA|few|TRBV20-1|TRBJ2-5
CSARPEDQYF
TGCAGTGCTAGACCCGAGGACCAGTACTTC
>NA|few|TRBV7-3|TRBJ1-1
CASSLQGAPLNTEAFF
TGTGCCAGCAGCTTACAAGGGGCCCCCTTGAACACTGAAGCTTTCTTT
>NA|many|TRBV6-6|TRBJ1-1
CASSYSGNPPNTEAFF
TGTGCCAGCAGTTACTCTGGGAATCCGCCAAACACTGAAGCTTTCTTT
>NA|many|TRBV20-1|TRBJ2-3
CSARPAGTDTQYF
TGCAGTGCTAGACCGGCGGGCACAGATACGCAGTATTTT
>TRBD2|many|TRBV6-1|TRBJ2-1
CASSERREFVYEQFF
TGTGCCAGCAGTGAACGGCGGGAGTTCGTCTATGAGCAGTTCTTC
>TRBD1|NA|TRBV6-1|TRBJ2-7
CASRLTGSEQYF
TGTGCCAGCAGATTGACAGGGAGCGAGCAGTACTTC
>NA|many|TRBV4-1|TRBJ1-1
CASSPWRGEMNTEAFF
TGCGCCAGCAGCCCCTGGCGAGGGGAGATGAACACTGAAGCTTTCTTT
>TRBD2|NA|TRBV24-1|TRBJ2-3
CATSDTRLADSTDTQYF
TGTGCCACCAGTGATACCAGACTAGCGGACAGCACAGATACGCAGTATTTT
>NA|NA|TRBV6-1|TRBJ1-3
CASRGTARSGNTIYF
TGTGCCAGCAGGGGTACAGCGAGATCTGGAAACACCATATATTTT
>NA|few|TRBV10-3|TRBJ2-5
CAISQGKETQYF
TGTGCCATCAGCCAGGGAAAGGAGACCCAGTACTTC
>TRBD1|few|TRBV5-1|TRBJ1-2
CASSGGQGASNYGYTF
TGCGCCAGCAGCGGGGGACAGGGGGCGTCCAACTATGGCTACACCTTC
>NA|few|TRBV12-3/TRBV12-4|TRBJ1-1
CASRTGRTEAFF
TGTGCCAGCAGAACAGGGAGGACTGAAGCTTTCTTT
>NA|many|TRBV5-6|TRBJ2-5
CASSFGNQETQYF
TGTGCCAGCAGTTTTGGGAACCAAGAGACCCAGTACTTC
>NA|many|TRBV20-1|TRBJ2-1
CSARSPGGLRGNEQFF
TGCAGTGCTAGATCCCCCGGGGGCCTGAGGGGCAATGAGCAGTTCTTC
>NA|many|TRBV6-1|TRBJ2-7
CASRSRDSMYEQYF
TGTGCCAGCAGGAGCCGGGACTCCATGTACGAGCAGTACTTC
>NA|many|TRBV28|TRBJ1-1
CASSQDDRLVAFF
TGTGCCAGCAGCCAAGACGACAGGCTGGTCGCTTTCTTT
>NA|many|TRBV11-2|TRBJ2-3
CASNSHTDTQYF
TGTGCCAGCAATTCTCACACAGATACGCAGTATTTT
>TRBD1|NA|TRBV6-5|TRBJ1-1
CASSYSTQGGTNTEAFF
TGTGCCAGCAGTTACTCGACTCAGGGGGGGACAAACACTGAAGCTTTCTTT
>NA|NA|TRBV2|TRBJ2-7
CASGSRSEQYF
TGTGCCAGCGGCTCGCGTTCCGAGCAGTACTTC
>NA|NA|TRBV3-1|TRBJ2-3
CASSHRVATDTQYF
TGTGCCAGCAGCCACCGGGTAGCTACAGATACGCAGTATTTT
>NA|few|TRBV29-1|TRBJ1-2
CSVEDREDLSLLDGYTF
TGCAGCGTTGAAGATCGGGAGGATCTCTCACTTTTGGATGGCTACACCTTC
>NA|NA|TRBV6-5|TRBJ1-3
CASSYTQTPSSGNTIYF
TGTGCCAGCAGTTACACCCAGACACCCAGCTCTGGAAACACCATATATTTT
>TRBD1|few|TRBV9|TRBJ2-2
CASRQDRVAGELFF
TGCGCCAGCAGACAGGACAGGGTAGCCGGGGAGCTGTTTTTT
>NA|many|TRBV20-1|TRBJ2-3
CSASGSYTDTQYF
TGCAGTGCTAGCGGGAGCTACACAGATACGCAGTATTTT
>NA|few|TRBV15|TRBJ1-2
CATSRDDRAYGYTF
TGTGCCACCAGCAGAGATGATCGAGCATATGGCTACACCTTC
>TRBD2|few|TRBV5-5|TRBJ2-2
CASSPTRRLAGGTGELFF
TGTGCCAGCAGCCCCACCCGTAGACTAGCGGGAGGTACCGGGGAGCTGTTTTTT
>TRBD1|few|TRBV7-9|TRBJ1-2
CASSQSDRGGYGYTF
TGTGCCAGCAGCCAATCGGACAGGGGAGGGTATGGCTACACCTTC